One and the same sample provided the 17 T cell receptor beta chains below, sequenced in a study of breast tumors, draining lymph nodes, adjacent tissues. TCRdb recomputed calls from the multiplex PCR reads with MiXCR, one row per CDR3 protein. The table records about 230,000 distinct CDR3 sequences, roughly 32% of them present only once. Breast cancer patients provided tissue from their axillary draining lymph nodes. Sequences were obtained from axillary lymph node tissue. These receptors all stem from a female donor with breast cancer. Some clones in this sample may be carry-over from other donors' samples.

The rearrangement uses TRBV12-3 or TRBV12-4 and TRBJ2-2, with TRBD1 matching over 7 bases. The CDR3 loop spans 12 amino acids. The trim removed 4 bases at V and 12 bases at J, leaving 5 bases unmatched. Here the CDR3 reads CASSSTGFKLFF. The CDR3 DNA is TGTGCCAGCAGTTCGACAGGGTTTAAGCTGTTTTTT.

This clonotype was detected ten times or more. The chain carries TRBV4-1 and TRBJ2-7, with TRBD2 matching 13 bases. Trimming took 0 bases from V and 4 from J; bases not matched to a gene: 6. Germline assignment: CDR1 MGHRA and CDR2 YSYEKL. The CDR3 is made up of 17 amino acids. In DNA, the CDR3 is TGCGCCAGCAGCCAAGAATACACTAGCGGGAGGGGGTACGAGCAGTACTTC. Protein sequence: CASSQEYTSGRGYEQYF.

In its sample, this clonotype was seen many times. The chain couples TRBV7-6 to TRBJ1-2; 7 nucleotides line up with TRBD1. The CDR3 totals 16 residues. V lost 2 bases, J lost 2 bases, and 8 bases stayed unmatched. The germline gives CDR1 SGHVS, CDR2 FNYEAQ. CDR3 loop: CASSLSGTEPNYGYTF. Written as DNA, the CDR3 is TGTGCCAGCAGCTTATCTGGGACAGAACCAAACTATGGCTACACCTTC.

The rearrangement joins TRBV6-5 to TRBJ2-1; the D gene is possibly TRBD1 (6 bases). V lost 5 bases, J lost 7 bases, and 18 bases lay in between. The CDR3 totals 15 residues. The germline V gene encodes CDR1 MNHEY and CDR2 SVGAGI. The CDR3 sequence is CASSHIGLRGNEQFF. CDR3 nucleotide sequence: TGTGCCAGCAGTCATATCGGCCTAAGGGGGAATGAGCAGTTCTTC.

In nucleotides, the CDR3 is TGTGCCAGCAGTCGGGACAGTGGGTGGACTGAAGCTTTCTTT. This sequence encodes CASSRDSGWTEAFF. The chain has TRBV7-2 and TRBJ1-1; TRBD1 matches at 7 bases. The CDR3 covers 14 residues. Per the germline V gene, CDR1 is SGHTA and CDR2 is FQGNSA. Trimming took 6 bases from V and 5 from J; bases not matched to a gene: 9.

This clonotype was counted many times. J is TRBJ2-7 and V is TRBV20-1; 9 bases line up with TRBD1. Trimming at V came to 6 bases and at J to 1 base, leaving 7 bases not matched to a gene. Germline CDR1 is DFQATT and CDR2 is SNEGSKA (reference sequence). This CDR3 has 14 amino acids. The CDR3 DNA reads as TGCAGTGCCCGACAGGGGGAGGCGTCCTACGAGCAGTACTTC. Its translation: CSARQGEASYEQYF.

Points on this clonotype: Just one base apart from a much larger clone, this may be a read error. V gene TRBV6-5 combines with J gene TRBJ2-2, with D possibly called TRBD1 or TRBD2 (5 bases each). Trimming shortened V by 11 bases and J by 7 bases, and 14 bases separated the two germline ends. This CDR3 comprises 12 residues. CDR1 is MNHEY and CDR2 is SVGAGI in the germline V gene. CDR3 loop: CAGNLGDGELFF. The CDR3 DNA follows: TGTGCCGGTAACCTGGGGGACGGGGAGCTGTTTTTT.

This clonotype has at least ten counts. The gene calls are TRBV16 and TRBJ1-4, with 8 positions matching TRBD1. The CDR3 extends over 13 amino acids. Germline V gives CDR1 KGHSY, CDR2 FQNENV. V shed 4 bases, J shed 16 bases, and the junction held 11 bases outside the gene matches. CDR3 sequence: CASSLRSTGDPFF. The CDR3, as DNA: TGTGCCAGCAGCCTCCGGTCGACAGGGGATCCGTTTTTT.

This chain connects TRBV6-2 or TRBV6-3 to TRBJ2-3; the match to TRBD1 covers 9 bases. CDR3 length: 16 amino acids. After removal of 0 bases from V and 8 bases from J, the junction contained 9 bases not matched to a gene. The germline V gene has CDR1 MNHEY and CDR2 SVGEGT. CDR3 residues: CASSYSGGQGGGTQYF. The CDR3 DNA reads TGTGCCAGCAGTTACTCAGGGGGACAGGGAGGCGGTACGCAGTATTTT.

This clonotype showed up many times. V usage is TRBV28 and J usage is TRBJ1-2; 9 nucleotides align to TRBD1. The germline CDR1 and CDR2 sequences are MDHEN and SYDVKM. The CDR3 loop spans 13 amino acids. Trimming removed 5 bases from V and 8 bases from J; junction bases left unmatched: 6. CDR3 sequence reads: CASSAQGAGGYTF. The CDR3 nucleotides are TGTGCCAGCAGTGCACAGGGGGCTGGGGGCTACACCTTC.

This clonotype was observed many times. The rearrangement joins TRBV3-1 to TRBJ2-5; TRBD2 aligns across 15 bases. Trimming took 5 bases from V and 5 from J; bases not matched to a gene: 3. Germline V lookup: CDR1 LGHDT, CDR2 YNNKEL (reference sequence). The CDR3 runs to 15 residues. The CDR3 here is CASSFGTSGRETQYF. In nucleotides, the CDR3 is TGTGCCAGCAGCTTCGGGACTAGCGGGAGGGAGACCCAGTACTTC.

This clonotype was observed many times. This chain joins TRBV7-3 and TRBJ2-2, with D perhaps matching TRBD1 (5 bases). V gave up 4 bases and J gave up 5 bases, with 8 bases separating them. The V gene's germline CDR1 is SGHTA and CDR2 FQGTGA. This CDR3 contains 13 residues. In DNA form, the CDR3 reads TGTGCCAGCAGCTCGCAGGGAACCGGGGAGCTGTTTTTT. It codes for CASSSQGTGELFF.

The rearrangement joins TRBV29-1 to TRBJ2-2; D perhaps matches TRBD1 (5 bases). Deletions cut 3 bases from V and 6 bases from J, with 8 bases between. Germline-derived CDR1 and CDR2 are SQVTM and ANQGSEA. The CDR3 has 12 residues. The CDR3 loop reads CSVDGRAGELFF. The CDR3 nucleotides read TGCAGCGTTGATGGCAGGGCCGGGGAGCTGTTTTTT.

The V gene is TRBV12-3 or TRBV12-4, the J gene TRBJ2-7, with D perhaps TRBD1 (6 bases). The CDR3 consists of 12 residues. The V end was cut by 5 bases, the J end by 6 bases, with 11 bases between. The CDR3 region has the DNA TGTGCCAGCAGTATACAGGGCGTCGAGCAGTACTTC. Translated: CASSIQGVEQYF.

About this clonotype: The final CDR3 position lacks the conserved phenylalanine or tryptophan, pointing to a likely read error. This chain connects TRBV6-5 to TRBJ1-1; no reliable D call. V dropped 6 bases and J dropped 0 bases, with 14 bases sitting between them. CDR1 and CDR2 from the germline V gene are MNHEY and SVGAGI. CDR3 length: 15 amino acids. The CDR3, as DNA: TGTGCCAGCAGCCCGAGCTCCCCGATGAACACTGAAGCTTTCGTT. Amino acid sequence: CASSPSSPMNTEAFV.

This clonotype was counted ten times or more. The gene calls are TRBV20-1 and TRBJ2-5; no firm D call. Germline V gene data show CDR1 as DFQATT and CDR2 as SNEGSKA (reference sequence). This CDR3 is built from 15 residues. V gave up 0 bases and J gave up 2 bases, with 13 bases separating them. The DNA of the CDR3 is TGCAGTGCTAGAGATCATCGAGGCAGTCAAGAGACCCAGTACTTC. Translating gives CSARDHRGSQETQYF.

The chain couples TRBV14 to TRBJ2-5; 8 bases align to TRBD2. The V gene end was trimmed by 5 bases and the J gene end by 7 bases; junction bases not matched to a gene: 12. Germline values: CDR1 SGHDN, CDR2 FVKESK. The CDR3 totals 15 residues. The DNA of the CDR3 is TGTGCCAGCAGCTATCAGCGGGGGCCATCGGGGACCCAGTACTTC. This translates into CASSYQRGPSGTQYF.